A selection of T cell receptor beta chains follows, all from one sample in a study of control samples from healthy donors and cancer patients. The data were produced by immunoSEQ multiplex PCR, yet TCRdb's version contains in-frame clones alone and is incomplete. The table has about 120,000 clones, around nine tenths seen once. Material: blood. The receptors were gathered from a man younger than 45 in good health. Both conserved end residues are trimmed from each CDR3.

>TRBJ2-2|TRBV2|13
ASMKGSQNTGELF
>TRBJ2-2|TRBV4-2|15
ASSQASSGGFTGELF
>TRBJ1-3|TRBV6-5|13
ASRSTGRSGNTIY
>TRBJ2-5|TRBV29-1|12
SASSGGAQETQY
>TRBJ2-1|TRBV6-5|13
ASSYRRVGYNEQF
>TRBJ2-3|TRBV19|14
ASSIDRQTGADTQY
>TRBJ2-2|TRBV5-1|10
ASSLPAGELF
>TRBJ2-7|TRBV12-3/TRBV12-4|10
ASSQQGVEQY
>TRBJ2-1|TRBV12-2|15
ASRLVPEGTYRNEQF
>TRBJ1-2|TRBV6-5|13
ASSYRAGTPYGYT
>TRBJ2-1|TRBV30|14
AWSKIAGELYNEQF
>TRBJ2-5|TRBV4-2|14
ASSQSSGGAQETQY
>TRBJ2-2|TRBV18|13
ASLPKTGDTGELF
>TRBJ1-4|TRBV20-1|11
SASTNHNEKLF
>TRBJ1-1|TRBV5-8|13
ASSLGTGPNTEAF
>TRBJ2-3|TRBV14|13
ASSQRRGGTDTQY
>TRBJ1-2|TRBV7-9|12
ASSPEARDYGYT
>TRBJ1-1|TRBV5-5|13
ASGSSVFMNTEAF
>TRBJ1-4|TRBV3-1/TRBV3-2|13
ASSLTAGGGEKLF
>TRBJ2-5|TRBV30|10
AWDLSQETQY
>TRBJ2-2|TRBV7-9|13
ASSSPSVNTGELF
>TRBJ1-4|TRBV6-1|12
ASSEGGSNEKLF
>TRBJ2-6|TRBV2|11
ASQGSGANVLT
>TRBJ1-4|TRBV7-9|12
ASSLGGGNEKLF
>TRBJ2-3|TRBV5-1|13
ASSSYSGGADTQY
>TRBJ1-1|TRBV12-3/TRBV12-4|11
ASSWGQTTEAF
>TRBJ2-2|TRBV5-1|14
ASSLRTSADTGELF
>TRBJ2-1|TRBV10-3|11
AIWDRGKSEQF